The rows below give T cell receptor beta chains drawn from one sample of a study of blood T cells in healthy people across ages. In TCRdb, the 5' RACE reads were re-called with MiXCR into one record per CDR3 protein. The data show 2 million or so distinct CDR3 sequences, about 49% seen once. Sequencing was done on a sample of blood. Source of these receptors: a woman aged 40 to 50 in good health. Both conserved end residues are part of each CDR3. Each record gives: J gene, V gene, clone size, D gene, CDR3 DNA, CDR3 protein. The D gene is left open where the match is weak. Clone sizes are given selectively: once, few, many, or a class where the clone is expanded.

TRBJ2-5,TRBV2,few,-,TGTGCCAGCCAACTTCAGGAAACAGAGACCCAGTACTTC,CASQLQETETQYF
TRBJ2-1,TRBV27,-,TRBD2,TGTGCCAGCAGTTCTACAGGCGGGGGAGGCTACAATGAGCAGTTCTTC,CASSSTGGGGYNEQFF
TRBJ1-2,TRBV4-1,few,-,TGCGCCAGCAGCCAAGATTGGGAGGGGGTTAACTATGGCTACACCTTC,CASSQDWEGVNYGYTF
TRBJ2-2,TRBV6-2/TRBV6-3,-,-,TGTGCCAGCGGTTCGGACCACCGCAACACCGGGGAGCTGTTTTTT,CASGSDHRNTGELFF
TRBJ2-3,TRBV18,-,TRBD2,TGTGCCAGCTCACCAACGACTAGCGGGGCGAGCACAGATACGCAGTATTTT,CASSPTTSGASTDTQYF
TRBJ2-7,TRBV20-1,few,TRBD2,TGCAGTGCTAATTCCGGGACTAGCGTTTACGAGCAGTACTTC,CSANSGTSVYEQYF
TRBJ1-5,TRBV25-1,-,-,TGTGCCAGCAGTGAACAACAGGACAATCAGCCCCAGCATTTT,CASSEQQDNQPQHF
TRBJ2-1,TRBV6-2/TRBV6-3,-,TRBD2,TGTGCCAGCAGTTACGAAGTAGCGGGGATGAATGAGCAGTTCTTC,CASSYEVAGMNEQFF
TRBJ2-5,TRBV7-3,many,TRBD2,TGTGCCAGCAGTTTACGGGGAGGGAGGGAGACCCAGTACTTC,CASSLRGGRETQYF
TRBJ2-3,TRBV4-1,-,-,TGCGCCAGCACCACCTATACGGCCCTTCACACAGATACGCAGTATTTT,CASTTYTALHTDTQYF